This TCR beta chain was sequenced during a study of cytomegalovirus exposure and HLA in healthy donors. Findings and limits, study-wide: It was only CMV serostatus that was available as immune exposure information. An analysis done earlier found most TCR beta V segments productive about 87% or about 30% of the time.

Trimming at V came to 0 bases and at J to 7 bases, leaving 8 bases not matched to a gene. Germline CDR1 MGHRA, CDR2 YSYEKL. The CDR3 is 16 amino acids. PCR employed 60 Vbeta and 13 Jbeta primers. The table came from immunoSEQ multiplex PCR; TCRdb's copy has only in-frame clones and leaves some out. The data contain roughly 180,000 clones, about 80% of them singletons. In regard to this clone: Antigen unknown.

Sequencing was done on a sample of PBMCs. This chain uses TRBV4-1 with TRBJ1-5, with TRBD1 identical over 8 bases. The receptor's source is a man between 25 and 39 years old in good health and CMV-seropositive. The chain's CDR3 is CASSQDRAGGAQPQHF. The CDR3 bases are TGCGCCAGCAGCCAAGATCGGGCAGGGGGCGCCCAGCCCCAGCATTTT.